Below are 11 T cell receptor beta chains sequenced from a single sample in a study of cytomegalovirus exposure and HLA in healthy donors. Primers for the PCR totalled 60 Vbeta and 13 Jbeta. Profiled with immunoSEQ multiplex PCR; TCRdb holds only in-frame clones, not every one. The table includes about 70,000 clones, 74% detected once. Input material: PBMCs. The receptors shown here come from a human donor in good health.

This chain connects TRBV5-1 to TRBJ2-7, with 9 bases matching TRBD2. CDR1 SGHRS and CDR2 YFSETQ come from the germline V gene. V lost 0 bases to trimming and J lost 5 bases; unmatched junction nucleotides: 9. This CDR3 is built from 16 residues. The CDR3 coding sequence is TGCGCCAGCAGCTTGGGTGGGGCGGGGGGGACAGACGAGCAGTACTTC. Protein sequence: CASSLGGAGGTDEQYF. Combining the CDR3 with reference TRBV5-1 and TRBJ2-7 gives the whole variable domain KAGVTQTPRYLIKTRGQQVTLSCSPISGHRSVSWYQQTPGQGLQFLFEYFSETQRNKGNFPGRFSGRQFSNSRSEMNVSTLELGDSALYLCASSLGGAGGTDEQYFGPGTRLTVT.

This clone occurred many times. The V gene is TRBV5-4, the J gene TRBJ1-2; 10 positions match TRBD1. Germline V CDR1 and CDR2: SGHNT, YYREEE (reference sequence). Unmatched junction bases numbered 6, after V lost 3 bases and J lost 4 bases. CDR3 length equals 15 residues. The CDR3 region has the DNA TGTGCCAGCAGCTACCGGGACAGGGGTATCTATGGCTACACCTTC. This sequence encodes CASSYRDRGIYGYTF.

The chain links TRBV2 to TRBJ1-2, with TRBD1 matching over 8 bases. J gave up 4 bases and V 5 bases, and 9 bases lay outside the gene matches. The CDR3 sequence is 15 residues long. Germline CDR1 and CDR2: SNHLY and FYNNEI. CDR3 sequence: CASSSRTGMGYGYTF. The DNA of the CDR3 is TGTGCCAGCAGTTCTCGGACAGGGATGGGCTATGGCTACACCTTC. The whole variable domain, filled in from reference TRBV2 and TRBJ1-2, reads EPEVTQTPSHQVTQMGQEVILRCVPISNHLYFYWYRQILGQKVEFLVSFYNNEISEKSEIFDDQFSVERPDGSNFTLKIRSTKLEDSAMYFCASSSRTGMGYGYTFGSGTRLTVV.

The sample holds one count of this clone. The chain carries TRBV6-5 and TRBJ1-4; 7 bases fit TRBD1. CDR1 is MNHEY, CDR2 SVGAGI, per germline. The CDR3 has 16 amino acids. Unmatched junction bases numbered 7, after V lost 0 bases and J lost 6 bases. The CDR3 bases are TGTGCCAGCAGTTACTCGAGGGGGCGGTGGGATGAAAAACTGTTTTTT. This sequence encodes CASSYSRGRWDEKLFF.

The chain combines TRBV2 with TRBJ1-2; TRBD1 matches at 8 bases. With 4 bases clipped from V and 0 bases from J, the junction kept 7 bases outside the gene matches. The CDR3 extends over 16 amino acids. Germline CDR1 and CDR2: SNHLY and FYNNEI. The CDR3 DNA sequence: TGTGCCAGCAGTGTGGGACAGGCGATAGCTAACTATGGCTACACCTTC. This codes for CASSVGQAIANYGYTF.

The V call is TRBV19, the J call TRBJ2-2; D call uncertain. Between the trimmed V and J ends, which lost 7 bases and 4 bases, there was a span of 10 bases. This CDR3 has 13 amino acids. Germline V gene data show CDR1 as LNHDA and CDR2 as SQIVND (reference sequence). CDR3 coding DNA: TGTGCCAGTAAAGGAGCATCCACCGGGGAGCTGTTTTTT. It translates to CASKGASTGELFF.

This clone was found a few times. V and J are TRBV2 and TRBJ1-3; D remains ambiguous. This CDR3 is 14 amino acids long. V was pared by 8 bases and J by 0 bases, with 11 bases between. The germline gives CDR1 SNHLY, CDR2 FYNNEI. In DNA form, the CDR3 reads TGTGCCAGCGCCCTTGGGAGCTCTGGAAACACCATATATTTT. Protein sequence: CASALGSSGNTIYF.

This clone has just a few counts. V gene TRBV28 combines with J gene TRBJ1-5; no clear D. The CDR3 runs to 17 residues. The ends were cut back, 2 bases at V and 7 bases at J, with 21 bases in the middle. Germline CDR1 is MDHEN and CDR2 is SYDVKM. This CDR3 is CASSLGGLSSLEQPQHF. The CDR3 DNA follows: TGTGCCAGCAGTTTAGGTGGGCTGTCTTCCCTTGAACAGCCCCAGCATTTT.

The chain carries TRBV11-2 and TRBJ2-7, with 9 bases matching TRBD2. Germline V gene sequence: CDR1 SGHAT, CDR2 FQNNGV. V trimming: 5 bases; J trimming: 4 bases; junction bases outside the gene matches: 9. This CDR3 region has 15 residues. This CDR3 is CASSTIAGEPYEQYF. The CDR3 nucleotides are TGTGCCAGCAGCACCATAGCGGGAGAACCTTACGAGCAGTACTTC.

This chain connects TRBV5-1 to TRBJ2-2, with TRBD1 matching 8 bases. Per the germline V gene, CDR1 is SGHRS and CDR2 is YFSETQ. V lost 4 bases to trimming and J lost 7 bases; unmatched junction nucleotides: 6. The CDR3 has 14 amino acids. CDR3 bases: TGCGCCAGCAGCCCGGACAGGGAAAACGGGGAGCTGTTTTTT. It encodes CASSPDRENGELFF.

This chain connects TRBV7-6 to TRBJ1-2; D remains ambiguous. V was clipped by 5 bases and J by 8 bases, with 15 bases between them. Germline CDR1 and CDR2: SGHVS and FNYEAQ. This CDR3 is 13 amino acids long. The DNA for the CDR3 is TGTGCCAGCAGCCCCTCGAGAGGGCTAGGCTACACCTTC. Translating it yields CASSPSRGLGYTF.